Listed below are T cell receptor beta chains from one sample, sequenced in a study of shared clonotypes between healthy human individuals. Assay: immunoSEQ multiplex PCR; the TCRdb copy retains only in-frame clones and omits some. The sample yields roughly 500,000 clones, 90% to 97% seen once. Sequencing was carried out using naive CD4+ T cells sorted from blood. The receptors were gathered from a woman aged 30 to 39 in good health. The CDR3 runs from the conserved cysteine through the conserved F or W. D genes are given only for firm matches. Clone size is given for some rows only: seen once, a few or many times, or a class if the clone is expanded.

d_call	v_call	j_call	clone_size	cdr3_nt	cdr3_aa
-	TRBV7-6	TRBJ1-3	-	TGTGCCAGCAGCGCTGACATCGGAAACACCATATATTTT	CASSADIGNTIYF
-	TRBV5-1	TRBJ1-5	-	TGCGCCAGCAGCCCACCCCTATCCCCAGGGTCTGATAGCAATCAGCCCCAGCATTTT	CASSPPLSPGSDSNQPQHF
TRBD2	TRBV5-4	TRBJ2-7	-	TGTGCCAGCAGCCGGACTAGCGGGTCCTACGAGCAGTACTTC	CASSRTSGSYEQYF
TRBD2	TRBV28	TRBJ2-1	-	TGTGCCAGCAGACCGAGCGGGAGCTGGTTCAATGAGCAGTTCTTC	CASRPSGSWFNEQFF
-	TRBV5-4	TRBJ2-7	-	TGTGCCAGCAGCTTGACGGCCTCTGGGACCTACGAGCAGTACTTC	CASSLTASGTYEQYF
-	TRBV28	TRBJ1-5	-	TGTGCCAGCAGTTCGACAGGCGAAGGAAATCAGCCCCAGCATTTT	CASSSTGEGNQPQHF
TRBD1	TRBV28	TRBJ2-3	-	TGTGCCAGCAGTAGGGGACAGGGTTTCTCAGATACGCAGTATTTT	CASSRGQGFSDTQYF
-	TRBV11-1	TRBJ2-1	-	TGTGCCAGCAGCACCAGTGGTCAGGCCCCGGGCTCCTACAATGAGCAGTTCTTC	CASSTSGQAPGSYNEQFF
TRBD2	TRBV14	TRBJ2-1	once	TGTGCCAGCAGCCCACGAACCCCTAGCGGGGGGGATGAGCAGTTCTTC	CASSPRTPSGGDEQFF
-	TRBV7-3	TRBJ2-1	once	TGTGCCAGCAGCCGACAGGAGCCGTTCAATGAGCAGTTCTTC	CASSRQEPFNEQFF
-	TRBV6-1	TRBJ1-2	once	TGTGCCAGCAGTGAAGCCGGGACTATATATGGCTACACCTTC	CASSEAGTIYGYTF
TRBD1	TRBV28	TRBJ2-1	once	TGTGCCAGCGGTCAACGGACAGGGGGAAAGGATGAGCAGTTCTTC	CASGQRTGGKDEQFF
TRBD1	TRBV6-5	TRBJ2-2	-	TGTGCCAGCAGTTATACACAGGGGGCCGGCGGGGAGCTGTTTTTT	CASSYTQGAGGELFF
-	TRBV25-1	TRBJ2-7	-	TGTGCCAGCATCGGGCACGACCCCTACGAGCAGTACTTC	CASIGHDPYEQYF
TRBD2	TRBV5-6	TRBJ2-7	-	TGTGCCAGCAGCTTGGTAGGGCGGGAGATCGACGAGCAGTACTTC	CASSLVGREIDEQYF
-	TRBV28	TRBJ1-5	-	TGTGCCAGCAGTCCCGACAGTAGCAATCAGCCCCAGCATTTT	CASSPDSSNQPQHF
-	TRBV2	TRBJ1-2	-	TGTGCCAGCAGTGCGGAGGACATCGTGCTCTATGGCTACACCTTC	CASSAEDIVLYGYTF
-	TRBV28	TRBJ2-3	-	TGTGCCAGCAGTCCGGGGGACACAGATACGCAGTATTTT	CASSPGDTDTQYF
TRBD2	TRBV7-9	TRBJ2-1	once	TGTGCCAGCAGACGCCAGCGGGAGGGCCGGCCGTTAGAGCAGTTCTTC	CASRRQREGRPLEQFF
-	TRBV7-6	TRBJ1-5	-	TGTGCCAGCAGCTTAGAAGGAAGTCATAGCAATCAGCCCCAGCATTTT	CASSLEGSHSNQPQHF
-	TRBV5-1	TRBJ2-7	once	TGCGCCAGCAGCTTGTGGGAGAGCTCCTACGAGCAGTACTTC	CASSLWESSYEQYF
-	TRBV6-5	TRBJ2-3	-	TGTGCCAGCACCGCCGACTACTCTAGCACAGATACGCAGTATTTT	CASTADYSSTDTQYF
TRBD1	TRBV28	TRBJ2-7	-	TGTGCCAGCAGTTCCTCTACCGGGATCAGGGGGCCCTACGAGCAGTACTTC	CASSSSTGIRGPYEQYF
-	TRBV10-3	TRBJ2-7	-	TGTGCCATCAGCGTGGAATACGAGCAGTACTTC	CAISVEYEQYF
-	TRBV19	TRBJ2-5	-	TGTGCCAGTAGTATGGCGGAGACCCAGTACTTC	CASSMAETQYF
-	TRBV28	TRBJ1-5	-	TGTGCCAGCACCGACGGCAATCAGCCCCAGCATTTT	CASTDGNQPQHF
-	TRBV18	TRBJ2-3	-	TGTGCCAGCTCACCTGGAAATACGGGCACAGATACGCAGTATTTT	CASSPGNTGTDTQYF
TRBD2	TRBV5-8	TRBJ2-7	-	TGTGCCAGCAGCTTGGAACGGGCGTCTAGCGGGAGCCACGAGCAGTACTTC	CASSLERASSGSHEQYF
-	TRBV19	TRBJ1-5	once	TGTGCCAGTAACTCCGTCAGTTCCTATCAGCCCCAGCATTTT	CASNSVSSYQPQHF
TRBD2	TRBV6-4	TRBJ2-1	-	TGTGCCAGCAGTGATAACGGGAGGGCCCAAAGTGGTGAGCAGTTCTTC	CASSDNGRAQSGEQFF
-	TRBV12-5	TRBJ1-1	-	TGTGCTAGTGGTAACACCCCGAAGGGGACATTGAACACTGAAGCTTTCTTT	CASGNTPKGTLNTEAFF
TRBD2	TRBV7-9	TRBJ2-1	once	TGTGCCAGCAGCCCCCGGGGAGGGGAAGATGAGCAGTTCTTC	CASSPRGGEDEQFF
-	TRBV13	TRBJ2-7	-	TGTGCCAGCAGCTTAGGTGGGCTCCCGGAGGAGCAGTACTTC	CASSLGGLPEEQYF
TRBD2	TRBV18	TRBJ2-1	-	TGTGCCAGCTCTCCTACTAGCGGGAGTGGGACCTACAATGAGCAGTTCTTC	CASSPTSGSGTYNEQFF
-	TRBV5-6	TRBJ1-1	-	TGTGCCAGCAGCCTAAACCCGACAGAGAACACTGAAGCTTTCTTT	CASSLNPTENTEAFF
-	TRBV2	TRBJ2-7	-	TGTGCCAGCAGTGGGGTTGACGAGGGGCTCGAGCAGTACTTC	CASSGVDEGLEQYF
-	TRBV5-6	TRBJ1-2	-	TGTGCCAGCAGCCCAACTGACAGGTTATATGGCTACACCTTC	CASSPTDRLYGYTF
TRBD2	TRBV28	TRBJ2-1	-	TGTGCCAGCTCGGGCACTAGCGGGATCCCGGGGGGGAATGAGCAGTTCTTC	CASSGTSGIPGGNEQFF
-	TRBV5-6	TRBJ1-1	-	TGTGCCAGCAGCCTGGGGACCGGGAACGGTGAAGCTTTCTTT	CASSLGTGNGEAFF
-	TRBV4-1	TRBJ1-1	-	TGCGCCAGCAGCCAAGTTCCCAAGGGGGCTGAAGCTTTCTTT	CASSQVPKGAEAFF
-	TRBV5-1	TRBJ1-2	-	TGCGCCAGCAGCTTGGGGGACCTGGGAAGGGGCTACACCTTC	CASSLGDLGRGYTF
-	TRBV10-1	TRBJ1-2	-	TGCGCCAGCAGCGGATCCGGGACGGATCGCTATGGCTACACCTTC	CASSGSGTDRYGYTF
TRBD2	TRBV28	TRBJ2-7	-	TGTGCCAGCACCGTGACTAGCGGATCCTACGAGCAGTACTTC	CASTVTSGSYEQYF